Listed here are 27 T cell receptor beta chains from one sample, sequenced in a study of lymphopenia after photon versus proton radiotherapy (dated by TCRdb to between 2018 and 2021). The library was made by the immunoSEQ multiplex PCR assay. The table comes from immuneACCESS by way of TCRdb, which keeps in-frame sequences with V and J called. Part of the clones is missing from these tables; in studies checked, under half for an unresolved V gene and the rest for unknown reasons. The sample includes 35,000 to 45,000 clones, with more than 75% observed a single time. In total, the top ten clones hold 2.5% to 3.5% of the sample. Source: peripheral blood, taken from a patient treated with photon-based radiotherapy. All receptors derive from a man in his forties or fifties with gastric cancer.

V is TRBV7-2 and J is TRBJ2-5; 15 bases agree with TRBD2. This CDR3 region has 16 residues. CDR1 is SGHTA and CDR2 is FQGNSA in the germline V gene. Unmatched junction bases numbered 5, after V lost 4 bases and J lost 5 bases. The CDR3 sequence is CASSSRTSGRAETQYF. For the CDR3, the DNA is TGTGCCAGCAGCTCACGGACTAGCGGGAGGGCTGAGACCCAGTACTTC.

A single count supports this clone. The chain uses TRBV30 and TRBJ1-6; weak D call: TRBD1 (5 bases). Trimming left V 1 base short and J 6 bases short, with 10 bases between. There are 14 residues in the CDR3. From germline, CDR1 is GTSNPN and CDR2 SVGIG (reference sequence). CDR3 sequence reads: CAWSEAGFNSPLHF. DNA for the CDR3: TGTGCCTGGAGTGAAGCAGGGTTTAATTCACCCCTCCACTTT.

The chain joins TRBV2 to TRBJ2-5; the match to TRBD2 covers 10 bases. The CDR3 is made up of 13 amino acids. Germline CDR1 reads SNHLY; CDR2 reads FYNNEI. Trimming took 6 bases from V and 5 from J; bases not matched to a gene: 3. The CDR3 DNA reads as TGTGCCAGCAGGTTGACTAGCGGGGAGACCCAGTACTTC. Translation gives CASRLTSGETQYF.

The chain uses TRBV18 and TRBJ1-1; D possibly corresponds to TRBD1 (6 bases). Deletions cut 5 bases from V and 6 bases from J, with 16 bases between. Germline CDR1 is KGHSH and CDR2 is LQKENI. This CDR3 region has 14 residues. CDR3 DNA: TGTGCCAGCTCATCCTCCGTTACAGGGTCTGAAGCTTTCTTT. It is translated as CASSSSVTGSEAFF.

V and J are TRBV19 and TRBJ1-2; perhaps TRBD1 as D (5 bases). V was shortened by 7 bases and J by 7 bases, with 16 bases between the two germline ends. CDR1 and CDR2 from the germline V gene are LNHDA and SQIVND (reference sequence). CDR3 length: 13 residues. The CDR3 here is CASTISGLSGYTF. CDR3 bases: TGTGCCAGTACCATATCAGGGCTCTCTGGCTACACCTTC.

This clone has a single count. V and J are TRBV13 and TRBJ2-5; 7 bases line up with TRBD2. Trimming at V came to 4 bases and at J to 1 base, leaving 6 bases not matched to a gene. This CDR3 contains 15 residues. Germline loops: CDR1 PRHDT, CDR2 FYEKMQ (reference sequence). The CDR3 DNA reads TGTGCCAGCAGCTCAGAGACTAGCCCCCAAGAGACCCAGTACTTC. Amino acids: CASSSETSPQETQYF.

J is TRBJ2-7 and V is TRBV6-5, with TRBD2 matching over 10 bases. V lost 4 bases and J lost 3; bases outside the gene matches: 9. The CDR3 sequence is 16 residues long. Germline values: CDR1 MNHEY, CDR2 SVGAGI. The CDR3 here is CASSFGSGRASYEQYF. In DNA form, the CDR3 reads TGTGCCAGCAGTTTCGGAAGCGGGAGGGCCAGCTACGAGCAGTACTTC.

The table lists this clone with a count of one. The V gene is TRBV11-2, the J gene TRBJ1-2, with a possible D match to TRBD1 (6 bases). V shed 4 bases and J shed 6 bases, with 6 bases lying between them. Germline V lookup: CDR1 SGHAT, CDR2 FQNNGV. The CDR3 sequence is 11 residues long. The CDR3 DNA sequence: TGTGCCAGCAGCTACAGGGATGGCTACACCTTC. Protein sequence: CASSYRDGYTF.

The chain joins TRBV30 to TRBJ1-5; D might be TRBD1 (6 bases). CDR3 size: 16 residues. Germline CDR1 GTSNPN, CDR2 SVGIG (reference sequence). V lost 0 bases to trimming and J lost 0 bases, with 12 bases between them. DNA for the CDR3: TGTGCCTGGAGTGTAGAGGGGGGGAATAGCAATCAGCCCCAGCATTTT. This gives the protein CAWSVEGGNSNQPQHF.

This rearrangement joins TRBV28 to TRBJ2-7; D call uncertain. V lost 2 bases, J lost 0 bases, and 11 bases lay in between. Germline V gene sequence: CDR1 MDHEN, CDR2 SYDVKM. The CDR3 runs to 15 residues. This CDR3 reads CASSLEQVSSYEQYF. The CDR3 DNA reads TGTGCCAGCAGTTTAGAGCAGGTGAGCTCCTACGAGCAGTACTTC.

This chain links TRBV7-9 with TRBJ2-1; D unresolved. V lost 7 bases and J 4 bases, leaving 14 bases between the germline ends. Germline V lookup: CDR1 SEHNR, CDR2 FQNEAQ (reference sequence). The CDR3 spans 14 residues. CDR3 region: CASTRSWGYNEQFF. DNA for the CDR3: TGTGCCAGCACCCGGTCCTGGGGATACAATGAGCAGTTCTTC.

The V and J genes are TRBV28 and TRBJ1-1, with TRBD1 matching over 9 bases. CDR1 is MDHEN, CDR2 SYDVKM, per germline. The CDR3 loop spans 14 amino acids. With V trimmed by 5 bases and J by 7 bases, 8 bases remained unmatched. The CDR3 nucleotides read TGTGCCAGCAGTACAGGGGGCGCGAGCTTTGAAGCTTTCTTT. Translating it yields CASSTGGASFEAFF.

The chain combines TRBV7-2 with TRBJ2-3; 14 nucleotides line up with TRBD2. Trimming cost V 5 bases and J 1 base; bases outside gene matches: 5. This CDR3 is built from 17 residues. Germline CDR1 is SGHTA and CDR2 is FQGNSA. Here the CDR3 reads CASSPGLAGGRTDTQYF. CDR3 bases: TGTGCCAGCAGCCCAGGACTAGCGGGAGGACGCACAGATACGCAGTATTTT. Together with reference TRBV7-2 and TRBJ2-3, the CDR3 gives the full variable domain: GAGVSQSPSNKVTEKGKDVELRCDPISGHTALYWYRQSLGQGLEFLIYFQGNSAPDKSGLPSDRFSAERTGGSVSTLTIQRTQQEDSAVYLCASSPGLAGGRTDTQYFGPGTRLTVL.

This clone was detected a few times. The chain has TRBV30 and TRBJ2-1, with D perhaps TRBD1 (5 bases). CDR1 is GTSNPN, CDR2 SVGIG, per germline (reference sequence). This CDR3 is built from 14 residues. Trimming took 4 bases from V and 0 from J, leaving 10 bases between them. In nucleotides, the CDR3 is TGTGCCTGGACTCCAGGGATCTCCTACAATGAGCAGTTCTTC. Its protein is CAWTPGISYNEQFF.

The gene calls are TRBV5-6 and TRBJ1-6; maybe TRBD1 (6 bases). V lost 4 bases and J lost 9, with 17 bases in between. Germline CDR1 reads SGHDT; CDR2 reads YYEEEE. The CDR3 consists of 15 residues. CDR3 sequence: CASSQRTGKASPLHF. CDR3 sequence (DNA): TGTGCCAGCAGCCAAAGAACAGGGAAGGCTTCACCCCTCCACTTT.

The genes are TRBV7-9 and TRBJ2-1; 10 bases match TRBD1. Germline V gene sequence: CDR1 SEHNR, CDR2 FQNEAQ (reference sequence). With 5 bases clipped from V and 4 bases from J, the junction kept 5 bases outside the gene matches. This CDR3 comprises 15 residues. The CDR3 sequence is CASSAGTGAYNEQFF. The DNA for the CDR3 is TGTGCCAGCAGCGCCGGGACAGGGGCATACAATGAGCAGTTCTTC.

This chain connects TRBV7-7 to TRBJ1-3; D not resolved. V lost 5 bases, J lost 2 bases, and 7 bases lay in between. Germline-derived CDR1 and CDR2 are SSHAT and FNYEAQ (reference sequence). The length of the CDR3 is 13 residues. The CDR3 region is CASSPRTGNTIYF. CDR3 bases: TGTGCCAGCAGCCCTCGGACTGGAAACACCATATATTTT. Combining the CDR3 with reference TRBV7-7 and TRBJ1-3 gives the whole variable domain GAGVSQSPRYKVTKRGQDVTLRCDPISSHATLYWYQQALGQGPEFLTYFNYEAQPDKSGLPSDRFSAERPEGSISTLTIQRTEQRDSAMYRCASSPRTGNTIYFGEGSWLTVV.

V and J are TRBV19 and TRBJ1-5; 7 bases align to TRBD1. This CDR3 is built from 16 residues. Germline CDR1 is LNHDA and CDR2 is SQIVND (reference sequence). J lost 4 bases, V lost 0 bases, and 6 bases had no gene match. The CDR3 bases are TGTGCCAGTAGTATAGATGTGGCAGGGGGGAATCAGCCCCAGCATTTT. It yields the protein CASSIDVAGGNQPQHF.

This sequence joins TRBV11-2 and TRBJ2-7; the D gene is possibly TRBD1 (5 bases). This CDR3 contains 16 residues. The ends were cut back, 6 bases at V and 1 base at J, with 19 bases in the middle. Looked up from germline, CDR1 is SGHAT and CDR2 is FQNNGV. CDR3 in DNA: TGTGCCAGCAGAAAACTCAGCCGCAGGGCGTCCTACGAGCAGTACTTC. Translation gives CASRKLSRRASYEQYF.

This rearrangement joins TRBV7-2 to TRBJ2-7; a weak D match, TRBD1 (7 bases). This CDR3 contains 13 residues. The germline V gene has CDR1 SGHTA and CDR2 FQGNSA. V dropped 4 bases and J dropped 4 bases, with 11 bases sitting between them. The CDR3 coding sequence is TGTGCCAGCAGCTCCGCAGGGGGGTACGAGCAGTACTTC. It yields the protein CASSSAGGYEQYF.

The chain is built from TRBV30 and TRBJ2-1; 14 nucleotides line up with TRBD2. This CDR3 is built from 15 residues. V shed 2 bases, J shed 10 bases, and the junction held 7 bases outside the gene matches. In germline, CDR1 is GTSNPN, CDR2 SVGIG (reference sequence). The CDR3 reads CAWSSGLAGAGEQFF. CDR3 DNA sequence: TGTGCCTGGAGTTCGGGACTAGCGGGAGCGGGGGAGCAGTTCTTC.

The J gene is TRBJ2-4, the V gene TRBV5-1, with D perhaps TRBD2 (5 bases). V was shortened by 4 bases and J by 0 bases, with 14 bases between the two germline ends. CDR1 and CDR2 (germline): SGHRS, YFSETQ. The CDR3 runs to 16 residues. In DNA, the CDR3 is TGCGCCAGCAGCCCTGTCGGGGTGCTAGCCAAAAACATTCAGTACTTC. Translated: CASSPVGVLAKNIQYF.

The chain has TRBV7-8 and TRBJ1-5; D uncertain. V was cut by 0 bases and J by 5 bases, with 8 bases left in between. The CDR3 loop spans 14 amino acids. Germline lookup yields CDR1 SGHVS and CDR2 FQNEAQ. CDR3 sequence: CASSLAFRDQPQHF. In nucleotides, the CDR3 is TGTGCCAGCAGCTTAGCGTTCCGGGATCAGCCCCAGCATTTT.

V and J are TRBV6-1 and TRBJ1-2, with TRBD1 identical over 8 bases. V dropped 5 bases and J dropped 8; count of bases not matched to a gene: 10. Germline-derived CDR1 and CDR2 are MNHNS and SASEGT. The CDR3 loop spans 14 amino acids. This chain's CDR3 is CASSRVQGARGYTF. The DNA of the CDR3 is TGTGCCAGCAGTCGGGTCCAGGGGGCTCGAGGCTACACCTTC.

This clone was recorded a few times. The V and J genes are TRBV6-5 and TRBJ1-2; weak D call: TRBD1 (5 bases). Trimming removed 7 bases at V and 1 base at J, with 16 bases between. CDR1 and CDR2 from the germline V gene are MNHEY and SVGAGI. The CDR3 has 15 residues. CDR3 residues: CASIPTGRSNYGYTF. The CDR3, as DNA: TGTGCCAGCATTCCAACGGGACGGAGTAACTATGGCTACACCTTC.

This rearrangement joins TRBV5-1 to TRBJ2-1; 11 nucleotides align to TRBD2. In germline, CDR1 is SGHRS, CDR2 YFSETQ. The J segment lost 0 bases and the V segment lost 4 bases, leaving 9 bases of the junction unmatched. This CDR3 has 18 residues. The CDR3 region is CASSSSGRALGSYNEQFF. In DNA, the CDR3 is TGCGCCAGCAGCAGTAGCGGGAGGGCCCTGGGCTCCTACAATGAGCAGTTCTTC.

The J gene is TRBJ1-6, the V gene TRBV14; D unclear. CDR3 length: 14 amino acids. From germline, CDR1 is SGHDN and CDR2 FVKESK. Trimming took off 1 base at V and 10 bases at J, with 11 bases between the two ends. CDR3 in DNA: TGTGCCAGCAGCCAAGGAGGGTCGGGCTCACCCCTCCACTTT. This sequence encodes CASSQGGSGSPLHF. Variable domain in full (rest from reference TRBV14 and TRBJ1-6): EAGVTQFPSHSVIEKGQTVTLRCDPISGHDNLYWYRRVMGKEIKFLLHFVKESKQDESGMPNNRFLAERTGGTYSTLKVQPAELEDSGVYFCASSQGGSGSPLHFGNGTRLTVT.